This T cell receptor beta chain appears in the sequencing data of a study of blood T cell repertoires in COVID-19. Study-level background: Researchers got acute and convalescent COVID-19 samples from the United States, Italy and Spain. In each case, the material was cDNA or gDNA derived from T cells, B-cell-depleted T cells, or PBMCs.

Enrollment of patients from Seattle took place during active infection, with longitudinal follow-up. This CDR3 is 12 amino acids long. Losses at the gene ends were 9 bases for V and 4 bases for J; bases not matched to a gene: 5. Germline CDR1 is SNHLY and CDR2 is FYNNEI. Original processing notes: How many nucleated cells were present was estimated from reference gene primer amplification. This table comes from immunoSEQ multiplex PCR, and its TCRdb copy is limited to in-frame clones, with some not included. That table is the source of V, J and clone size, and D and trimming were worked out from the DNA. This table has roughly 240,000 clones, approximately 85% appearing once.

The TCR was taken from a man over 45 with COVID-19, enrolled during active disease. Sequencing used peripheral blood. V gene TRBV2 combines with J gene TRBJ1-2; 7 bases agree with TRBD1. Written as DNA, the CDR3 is TGTGCCAGTTTAGGGACAGCCTATGGCTACACCTTC. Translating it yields CASLGTAYGYTF.